This TCR beta chain was captured in a study of blood T cell repertoires in COVID-19. Across the study: COVID-19 samples collected from the United States, Italy and Spain covered acute and convalescent phases. T cells, B-cell-depleted T cells, or PBMCs provided the cDNA or gDNA that served as material.

The J segment lost 3 bases and the V segment lost 6 bases, leaving 5 bases of the junction unmatched. This CDR3 has 13 amino acids. Enrollment of patients from Seattle took place during active infection, with longitudinal follow-up. Original processing notes: Using reference gene primer amplification, nucleated cell counts were estimated. Profiled with immunoSEQ multiplex PCR; TCRdb holds only in-frame clones, not every one. V, J and clone size reflect that table, while D and trimming were determined from the DNA. This sample carries under 200,000 clones, approximately 87% of them seen once, and the ten largest clones take 10%.

The receptor comes from a woman between 70 and 85 years old with COVID-19, enrolled during active disease. Sample: peripheral blood. The V call is TRBV12-3 or TRBV12-4, the J call TRBJ2-7, with 7 nucleotides matching TRBD1. DNA of the CDR3: TGTGCCAGCAGCGGGGACAGCCTCTACGAGCAGTACTTC. It is translated as CASSGDSLYEQYF.